The T cell receptor beta chain described here comes from a study of identical twins. In TCRdb, the 5' RACE reads were re-called with MiXCR into one record per CDR3 protein. The data show some 250,000 distinct CDR3 sequences, over 5.5% seen once. Germline assignment: CDR1 LGHNT and CDR2 FRNRAP. The CDR3 is 15 amino acids. V was pared by 5 bases and J by 5 bases, with 10 bases of the junction left unmatched. These data are also associated with another study on T cells expressing NK-cell markers.

The sample taken for sequencing was CD8+ T cells sorted from blood. The rearrangement uses TRBV12-5 and TRBJ1-1, with 8 bases aligning to TRBD1. The TCR sequence derives from a woman aged 18-30 years in good health. The CDR3 DNA reads as TGTGCTAGTGGTCCTCCGACAGGGGAGAGGACTGAAGCTTTCTTT. It encodes CASGPPTGERTEAFF. The complete variable domain, with remaining parts taken from reference TRBV12-5 and TRBJ1-1, reads DARVTQTPRHKVTEMGQEVTMRCQPILGHNTVFWYRQTMMQGLELLAYFRNRAPLDDSGMPKDRFSAEMPDATLATLKIQPSEPRDSAVYFCASGPPTGERTEAFFGQGTRLTVV.